These 15 T cell receptor beta chains originate from one sample sequenced in a study of radiation and T cells in renal cell carcinoma. Time point denoted: baseline pretreatment blood. Stated treatment: 15 Gy SBRT to primary tumor, nephrectomy 4 weeks later. Profiled with immunoSEQ multiplex PCR; TCRdb holds only in-frame clones, not every one. This sample carries more than 95,000 clones, around 83% of them seen once, and the ten largest clones take approximately 3%. This specimen consisted of blood, obtained from a patient whose treatment included radiotherapy and nephrectomy. The receptors originated from a woman aged 55-70 years with renal cell carcinoma.

The J gene is TRBJ1-1, the V gene TRBV7-2; the D gene is possibly TRBD1 (5 bases). Germline V CDR1 and CDR2: SGHTA, FQGNSA. The CDR3 spans 14 residues. Trimming left V 1 base short and J 4 bases short, with 10 bases between. The CDR3 is CASSLGWGSTEAFF. The DNA of the CDR3 is TGTGCCAGCAGCTTAGGATGGGGGAGCACTGAAGCTTTCTTT.

J is TRBJ1-1 and V is TRBV6-4; 9 nucleotides match TRBD1. CDR1 MRHNA and CDR2 SNTAGT come from the germline V gene. There are 13 residues in the CDR3. V shed 4 bases, J shed 5 bases, and the junction held 2 bases outside the gene matches. CDR3 loop: CASSVDRGTEAFF. CDR3 in DNA: TGTGCCAGCAGTGTCGACAGGGGGACTGAAGCTTTCTTT.

The sample holds one count of this clone. The chain combines TRBV6-1 with TRBJ1-1; no reliable D call. Germline loops: CDR1 MNHNS, CDR2 SASEGT. V lost 2 bases to trimming and J lost 3 bases, with 16 bases between them. The CDR3 totals 16 residues. This chain's CDR3 is CASSESKAGSYTEAFF. The CDR3 DNA sequence: TGTGCCAGCAGTGAATCAAAGGCCGGGAGCTACACTGAAGCTTTCTTT.

J is TRBJ1-2 and V is TRBV7-3, with TRBD1 as a possible D gene (6 bases). The V gene's germline CDR1 is SGHTA and CDR2 FQGTGA. V was clipped by 4 bases and J by 7 bases, with 13 bases between them. CDR3 length: 13 amino acids. The CDR3 loop reads CASSSEGGSGYTF. The CDR3 coding sequence is TGTGCCAGCAGCTCGGAAGGGGGTTCTGGCTACACCTTC.

This clone was seen a single time. The chain carries TRBV6-1 and TRBJ1-5; D gene uncertain. V was shortened by 5 bases and J by 2 bases, with 13 bases between the two germline ends. Germline V gene data show CDR1 as MNHNS and CDR2 as SASEGT. The CDR3 contains 15 residues. The CDR3 here is CASSSSGVGNQPQHF. The CDR3 DNA sequence: TGTGCCAGCAGTTCTTCCGGGGTCGGCAATCAGCCCCAGCATTTT.

CDR3 residues: CASSLGGGFYGYTF. Written as DNA, the CDR3 is TGTGCCAGCAGCTTGGGAGGAGGGTTCTATGGCTACACCTTC. The gene calls are TRBV7-3 and TRBJ1-2, with no clear D. The CDR3 is made up of 14 amino acids. The germline CDR1 and CDR2 sequences are SGHTA and FQGTGA. The germline V and J ends were trimmed by 3 bases and 4 bases, with 12 bases remaining between them.

On this clone: Because the CDR3's place on the DNA is in doubt, the DNA is left out and the CDR3 is given as listed by TCRdb. The chain uses TRBV7-7 and TRBJ2-7; TRBD1, the table's D call, lacks a check against the DNA. The CDR3 spans 15 amino acids, including both terminal residues. Germline values: CDR1 SSHAT, CDR2 FNYEAQ (reference sequence). Here the CDR3 reads CASSFGQGQVYEQYF.

This rearrangement joins TRBV28 to TRBJ1-1, with TRBD1 matching 8 bases. Germline CDR1 and CDR2: MDHEN and SYDVKM. This CDR3 has 16 residues. J gave up 6 bases and V 9 bases, and 18 bases lay outside the gene matches. The CDR3 here is CARRLAAGGVGSEAFF. The CDR3 bases are TGTGCCAGGCGGCTGGCGGCAGGGGGCGTTGGGTCTGAAGCTTTCTTT.

This clone was seen only a few times. This rearrangement joins TRBV6-5 to TRBJ2-7; 9 bases are a match to TRBD2. The CDR3 totals 15 residues. Germline V gives CDR1 MNHEY, CDR2 SVGAGI. Germline trimming cut 2 bases from V and 0 bases from J; bases unmatched to any gene: 2. CDR3 region: CASSYGGGASYEQYF. In DNA, the CDR3 is TGTGCCAGCAGTTACGGCGGGGGGGCCTCCTACGAGCAGTACTTC.

This chain uses TRBV28 with TRBJ1-2; D remains ambiguous. The CDR3 is 14 amino acids. The V gene lost 10 bases and the J gene lost 8 bases, with 23 bases spanning the gap. Germline assignment: CDR1 MDHEN and CDR2 SYDVKM. The CDR3 coding sequence is TGTGCCACCACAAGCGGGAATAGTTTTGGCGGCTACACCTTC. This encodes CATTSGNSFGGYTF.

The CDR3: CASSYRGSYEQYF. CDR3 bases: TGTGCCAGCAGTTACCGGGGCAGCTACGAGCAGTACTTC. The chain recombines TRBV28 with TRBJ2-7; D assignment may be TRBD1 or TRBD2 (5 bases each). CDR1 is MDHEN and CDR2 is SYDVKM in the germline V gene. Trimming removed 4 bases from V and 3 bases from J, with 10 bases in between. This CDR3 has 13 residues.

The rearrangement joins TRBV27 to TRBJ1-1, with 8 bases fitting TRBD1. Per germline, CDR1 MNHEY and CDR2 SMNVEV (reference sequence). The V segment lost 3 bases and the J segment 0 bases; nucleotides outside the gene matches: 3. The CDR3 is 15 residues long. CDR3 region: CASSFGQGLNTEAFF. CDR3 DNA sequence: TGTGCCAGCAGTTTCGGACAGGGTTTGAACACTGAAGCTTTCTTT.

The V gene is TRBV19, the J gene TRBJ2-6, with D possibly being TRBD1 (6 bases). Trimming shortened V by 5 bases and J by 0 bases, and 11 bases separated the two germline ends. The germline CDR1 and CDR2 sequences are LNHDA and SQIVND (reference sequence). There are 16 residues in the CDR3. In nucleotides, the CDR3 is TGTGCCAGTAGTTCTCGCAGGGGCTCTGGGGCCAACGTCCTGACTTTC. The encoded protein is CASSSRRGSGANVLTF.

This sequence joins TRBV7-2 and TRBJ2-3; no definite D call. This CDR3 is 15 amino acids long. The ends were cut back, 4 bases at V and 4 bases at J, with 15 bases in the middle. Per germline, CDR1 SGHTA and CDR2 FQGNSA. The CDR3 DNA reads as TGTGCCAGCAGCTCCCAGGCAGTGTACGCAGATACGCAGTATTTT. Translation: CASSSQAVYADTQYF. The full variable domain, its missing parts supplied by reference TRBV7-2 and TRBJ2-3, is GAGVSQSPSNKVTEKGKDVELRCDPISGHTALYWYRQSLGQGLEFLIYFQGNSAPDKSGLPSDRFSAERTGGSVSTLTIQRTQQEDSAVYLCASSSQAVYADTQYFGPGTRLTVL.

V gene TRBV5-1 combines with J gene TRBJ2-1; 8 bases are a match to TRBD2. The V gene end was trimmed by 4 bases and the J gene end by 5 bases; junction bases not matched to a gene: 8. The germline CDR1 and CDR2 sequences are SGHRS and YFSETQ. The CDR3 has 15 amino acids. The CDR3 DNA reads as TGCGCCAGCAGCACAACCGGGACTAGTGACAATGAGCAGTTCTTC. The encoded protein is CASSTTGTSDNEQFF.